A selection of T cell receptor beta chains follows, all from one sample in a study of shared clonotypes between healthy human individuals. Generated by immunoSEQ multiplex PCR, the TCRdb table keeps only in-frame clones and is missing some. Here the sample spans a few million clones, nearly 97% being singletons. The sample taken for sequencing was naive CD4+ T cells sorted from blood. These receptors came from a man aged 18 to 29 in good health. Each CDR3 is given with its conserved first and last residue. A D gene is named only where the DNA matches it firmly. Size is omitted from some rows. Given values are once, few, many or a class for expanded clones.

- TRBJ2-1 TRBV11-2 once TGTGCCAGCAGCCCCCCTGAACAGGGTGGGAATGAGCAGTTCTTC CASSPPEQGGNEQFF
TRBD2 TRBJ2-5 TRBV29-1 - TGCAGCGCCCGGACTAGCGGGAGAGGAGAGACCCAGTACTTC CSARTSGRGETQYF
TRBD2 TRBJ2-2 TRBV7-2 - TGTGCCAGCAGCTTAGGGACTAGCGGGTTACAAGGGGGCGCCGGGGAGCTGTTTTTT CASSLGTSGLQGGAGELFF
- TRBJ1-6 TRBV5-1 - TGCGCCAGCAGACCCGACCCGGGAGAGGGAAATTCACCCCTCCACTTT CASRPDPGEGNSPLHF
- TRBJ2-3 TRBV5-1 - TGCGCCAGTGACGTGGACAACCGCGCGGGGTCAGATACGCAGTATTTT CASDVDNRAGSDTQYF
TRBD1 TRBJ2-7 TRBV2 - TGTGCCAGTTACGGACAGGTCTTGTCCTACGAGCAGTACTTC CASYGQVLSYEQYF
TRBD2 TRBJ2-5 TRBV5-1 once TGCGCCAGCACCCAAGGCGGGGGGTCCCAAGAGACCCAGTACTTC CASTQGGGSQETQYF
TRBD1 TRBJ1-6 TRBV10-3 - TGTGCCATCAGTGGGGGACAGGGGGTAAATTCACCCCTCCACTTT CAISGGQGVNSPLHF
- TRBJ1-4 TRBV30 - TGTGCCTGGCAGGCGGGGGTTAATGAAAAACTGTTTTTT CAWQAGVNEKLFF
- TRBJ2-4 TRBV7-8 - TGTGCCAGCAGCTTAATGGGGGGTTCCAAAAACATTCAGTACTTC CASSLMGGSKNIQYF
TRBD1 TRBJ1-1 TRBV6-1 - TGTGCCAGCAGTGACCCAGGGGGCGCGGAGAACACTGAAGCTTTCTTT CASSDPGGAENTEAFF
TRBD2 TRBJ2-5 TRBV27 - TGTGCCAGCAGCCCAAGACTAGCGGGAGGGCTTGAGACCCAGTACTTC CASSPRLAGGLETQYF
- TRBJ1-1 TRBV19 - TGTGCCAGTAGTACACGGGGTATTGAAGCTTTCTTT CASSTRGIEAFF
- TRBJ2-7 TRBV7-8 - TGTGCCAGCAGCCCCCTCCTGGCAGCCTCCTACGAGCAGTACTTC CASSPLLAASYEQYF
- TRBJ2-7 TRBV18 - TGTGCCAGCTCACCAGGGGGCGAGCAGTACTTC CASSPGGEQYF
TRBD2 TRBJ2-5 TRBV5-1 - TGCGCCAGCAGCTTCCCGGGGGGGGAAGAGACCCAGTACTTC CASSFPGGEETQYF
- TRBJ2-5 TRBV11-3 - TGTGCCAGCAGCTTACGGTACCAAGAGACCCAGTACTTC CASSLRYQETQYF
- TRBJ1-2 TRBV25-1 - TGTGCCAGCTCCCCTCGGGATTCCTATGGCTACACCTTC CASSPRDSYGYTF
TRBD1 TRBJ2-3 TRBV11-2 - TGTGCCAGCAGCTTAGGGACAGGGGTTGCAGATACGCAGTATTTT CASSLGTGVADTQYF
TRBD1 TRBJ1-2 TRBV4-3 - TGCGCCAGCAGCCAGGACAGGGTCAGGTCTAACTATGGCTACACCTTC CASSQDRVRSNYGYTF
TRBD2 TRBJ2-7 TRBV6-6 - TGTGCCAGCCATCCTAGGGGCGGGAGCTACGAGCAGTACTTC CASHPRGGSYEQYF
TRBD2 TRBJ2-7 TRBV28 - TGTGCCAGCAGTTTACGAGGTGCCAGGGAGGGCGAGCAGTACTTC CASSLRGAREGEQYF
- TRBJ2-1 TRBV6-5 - TGTGCCAGCAGTGCGGGACTCTCCGCCAATGAGCAGTTCTTC CASSAGLSANEQFF
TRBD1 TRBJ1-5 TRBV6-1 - TGTGCCAGCAGGGGAGGACAGGGGCCAGGGCAGCCCCAGCATTTT CASRGGQGPGQPQHF
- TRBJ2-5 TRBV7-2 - TGTGCCAGCAGCTTCGGCATGCGATGGGGGGAGACCCAGTACTTC CASSFGMRWGETQYF
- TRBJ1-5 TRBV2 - TGTGCCAGCAGTGACTGGGACAATCAGCCCCAGCATTTT CASSDWDNQPQHF
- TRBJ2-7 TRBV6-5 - TGTGCCAGCAGTTACTCGGGACGGCAGTACTTC CASSYSGRQYF
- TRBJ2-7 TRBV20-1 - TGCAGTCCAATATTGAACTACGAGCAGTACTTC CSPILNYEQYF
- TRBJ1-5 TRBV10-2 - TGCGCCAGCAGCCTAGACAGGTTATATCAGCCCCAGCATTTT CASSLDRLYQPQHF
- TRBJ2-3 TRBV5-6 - TGTGCCAGCAGCTTGGGGGCACGAGGCACAGATACGCAGTATTTT CASSLGARGTDTQYF
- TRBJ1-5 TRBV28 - TGTGCCAGCAGTTTTCCCCTACAGGGCGAAAGCAATCAGCCCCAGCATTTT CASSFPLQGESNQPQHF
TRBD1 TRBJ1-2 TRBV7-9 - TGTGCCAGCAGAGGACAGGACGGGCTCTATGGCTACACCTTC CASRGQDGLYGYTF